These 10 T cell receptor beta chains originate from one sample sequenced in a study of blood T cell repertoires in COVID-19. The data were produced by immunoSEQ multiplex PCR, yet TCRdb's version contains in-frame clones alone and is incomplete. The table lists roughly 140,000 clones, 80% of them singletons, with under 15% in the top ten. The sequenced material came from peripheral blood. All receptors come from a man aged 55-75 years with active or convalescent COVID-19.

V usage is TRBV4-3 and J usage is TRBJ2-1; TRBD2 agrees at 9 bases. V dropped 1 base and J dropped 7; count of bases not matched to a gene: 8. The CDR3 covers 16 residues. The germline V gene encodes CDR1 LGHNA and CDR2 YSLEER. The CDR3 bases are TGCGCCAGCAGCCAAGCCTGGGCTAGCGGGATTAATGAGCAGTTCTTC. Its translation is CASSQAWASGINEQFF.

The V and J genes are TRBV9 and TRBJ2-1; 12 bases are shared with TRBD2. With 3 bases clipped from V and 8 bases from J, the junction kept 9 bases outside the gene matches. The CDR3 has 16 amino acids. Germline CDR1 SGDLS, CDR2 YYNGEE. The CDR3 here is CASSGRTSGISDEQFF. In DNA form, the CDR3 reads TGTGCCAGCAGCGGGAGGACTAGCGGGATAAGCGATGAGCAGTTCTTC.

The chain's CDR3 is CASSEYGGGEGYGYTF. In DNA form, the CDR3 reads TGTGCCAGCAGCGAATATGGGGGCGGGGAGGGCTATGGCTACACCTTC. This chain uses TRBV7-2 with TRBJ1-2, with a possible D match to TRBD1 (6 bases). CDR3 length: 16 amino acids. The germline V gene encodes CDR1 SGHTA and CDR2 FQGNSA. Trimming removed 5 bases from V and 4 bases from J, with 20 bases in between.

The chain has TRBV19 and TRBJ2-1; 10 bases map to TRBD2. This CDR3 comprises 15 residues. The trim removed 3 bases at V and 8 bases at J, leaving 7 bases unmatched. Germline CDR1 is LNHDA and CDR2 is SQIVND (reference sequence). The CDR3 DNA reads TGTGCCAGTAGTATCTCTAGCGGGAGTCACTATGAGCAGTTCTTC. The encoded protein is CASSISSGSHYEQFF.

This chain connects TRBV7-9 to TRBJ1-4, with a weak D call TRBD1 (5 bases). V lost 8 bases to trimming and J lost 11 bases, with 15 bases between them. CDR3 length: 12 amino acids. Per germline, CDR1 SEHNR and CDR2 FQNEAQ (reference sequence). CDR3 DNA sequence: TGTGCCAGCCGCGGGGCCGCAGAGAAACTGTTTTTT. This encodes CASRGAAEKLFF.

The chain couples TRBV4-2 to TRBJ2-1; D might be TRBD1 (6 bases). V dropped 1 base and J dropped 4 bases, with 20 bases sitting between them. CDR3 size: 18 residues. The V gene's germline CDR1 is LGHNA and CDR2 YNFKEQ. The CDR3, as DNA: TGTGCCAGCAGCCAAGCCCTACAGACAGGATATAGTTACAATGAGCAGTTCTTC. Translation gives CASSQALQTGYSYNEQFF.

The chain carries TRBV10-3 and TRBJ1-1, with unresolved D. CDR1 and CDR2 from the germline V gene are ENHRY and SYGVKD. The V gene lost 6 bases and the J gene lost 1 base, with 6 bases spanning the gap. CDR3 length: 12 amino acids. The CDR3 nucleotides read TGTGCCATCAGACAACAGAACACTGAAGCTTTCTTT. Encoded protein: CAIRQQNTEAFF.

The chain joins TRBV27 to TRBJ1-5; 10 bases match TRBD1. Germline CDR1 MNHEY, CDR2 SMNVEV (reference sequence). The CDR3 extends over 14 amino acids. V trimming: 6 bases; J trimming: 8 bases; junction bases outside the gene matches: 7. CDR3 region: CASRRTGGSKPQHF. CDR3 sequence (DNA): TGTGCCAGCAGGAGGACAGGGGGAAGTAAGCCCCAGCATTTT.

The V and J genes are TRBV5-8 and TRBJ2-1; no definite D call. The CDR3 spans 12 residues. V was cut by 4 bases and J by 6 bases, with 8 bases left in between. In germline, CDR1 is SGHTS, CDR2 YDEGEE. The CDR3: CASSLMRNEQFF. CDR3 nucleotide sequence: TGTGCCAGCAGCCTGATGCGCAATGAGCAGTTCTTC.

The table lists this clone with a few counts. The J gene is TRBJ1-5, the V gene TRBV5-1, with D perhaps matching TRBD1 (5 bases). There are 15 residues in the CDR3. CDR1 is SGHRS, CDR2 YFSETQ, per germline. Trimming took 1 base from V and 0 from J, leaving 8 bases between them. CDR3: CASSLTGASNQPQHF. The CDR3 bases are TGCGCCAGCAGCTTGACTGGGGCTAGCAATCAGCCCCAGCATTTT.